Below, one TCR beta chain is given with its context. Its antigen remains unidentified. This may be a read error, as it is one base from a much larger clone. This sample is drawn from a study of early T cells in non-severe SARS-CoV-2 infection. Turning to the study itself: Sequencing used unsorted whole-blood bulk RNA, so chains lack pairing.

Individual cDNA molecules received unique molecular identifiers. TCRdb reprocessed the 5' RACE reads via MiXCR and lists one record per CDR3 protein. Of around 99,000 distinct CDR3 sequences listed, over 8.5% are singletons. General observations from the study: CD4 and private specificities were missed by VDJdb matching, which favored anti-spike CD8 responses.

The source material was whole blood. The TCR comes from an adult who was a healthcare worker with PCR-confirmed SARS-CoV-2 infection or an uninfected control (not recorded which).

The CDR3 is CASSLDMNTEAFF. CDR3 bases: TGTGCCAGCAGCTTGGACATGAACACTGAAGCTTTCTTT. The V gene is TRBV7-9, the J gene TRBJ1-1, with TRBD1 as a possible D gene (5 bases). The germline CDR1 and CDR2 sequences are SEHNR and FQNEAQ (reference sequence). V lost 3 bases, J lost 0 bases, and 5 bases lay in between. The CDR3 extends over 13 amino acids.